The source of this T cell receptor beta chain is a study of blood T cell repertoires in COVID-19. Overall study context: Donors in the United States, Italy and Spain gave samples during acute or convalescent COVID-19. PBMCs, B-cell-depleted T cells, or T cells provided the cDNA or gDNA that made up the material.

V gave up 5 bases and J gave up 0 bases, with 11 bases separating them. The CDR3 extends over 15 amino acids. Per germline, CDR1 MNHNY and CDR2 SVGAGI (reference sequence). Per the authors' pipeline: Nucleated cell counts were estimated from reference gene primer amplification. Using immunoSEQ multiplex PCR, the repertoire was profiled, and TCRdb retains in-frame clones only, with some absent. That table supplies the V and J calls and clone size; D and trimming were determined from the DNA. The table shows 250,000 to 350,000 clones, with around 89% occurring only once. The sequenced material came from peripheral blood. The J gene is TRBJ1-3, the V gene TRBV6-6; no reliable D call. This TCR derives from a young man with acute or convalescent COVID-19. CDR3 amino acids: CASSRISSSGNTIYF. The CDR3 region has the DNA TGTGCCAGCAGTCGAATATCTTCCTCTGGAAACACCATATATTTT.